This T cell receptor (beta chain) was identified in a study of T cells in Graves' hyperthyroidism and ophthalmopathy. The study, taken as a whole, reports: Stable hyperthyroidism and ophthalmopathy were separated using 13 V-J signatures. Most clonotypes expanded in the thyroid (above 0.001) were also present in blood.

This clonotype was picked up a small number of times. Antigen specificity is unknown. The germline gives CDR1 SGDLS, CDR2 YYNGEE. The junction had 6 bases not matched to a gene; V was cut back by 4 bases and J by 3 bases. The CDR3 consists of 14 residues. Regions amplified from RNA transcripts were the TCR beta CDR3 regions. HTBI primers were employed in a first-round RT-PCR of the TCR CDR3. TCRdb recomputed calls from the multiplex PCR reads with MiXCR, one row per CDR3 protein. The profile shows about 560,000 distinct CDR3 sequences, 12% to 15% of them singletons. No ophthalmopathy progression within 18 months constituted stable Graves' hyperthyroidism. Investigators excluded patients with uncontrolled infection, other autoimmune disease, pregnancy or lactation.

The material sequenced was blood. V gene TRBV9 combines with J gene TRBJ2-7; 8 bases align to TRBD1. The source is a woman between 35 and 50 years old with Graves' hyperthyroidism. The DNA for the CDR3 is TGTGCCAGCAGCAACCAAGGACAGGGCTACGAGCAGTACTTC. It codes for CASSNQGQGYEQYF.